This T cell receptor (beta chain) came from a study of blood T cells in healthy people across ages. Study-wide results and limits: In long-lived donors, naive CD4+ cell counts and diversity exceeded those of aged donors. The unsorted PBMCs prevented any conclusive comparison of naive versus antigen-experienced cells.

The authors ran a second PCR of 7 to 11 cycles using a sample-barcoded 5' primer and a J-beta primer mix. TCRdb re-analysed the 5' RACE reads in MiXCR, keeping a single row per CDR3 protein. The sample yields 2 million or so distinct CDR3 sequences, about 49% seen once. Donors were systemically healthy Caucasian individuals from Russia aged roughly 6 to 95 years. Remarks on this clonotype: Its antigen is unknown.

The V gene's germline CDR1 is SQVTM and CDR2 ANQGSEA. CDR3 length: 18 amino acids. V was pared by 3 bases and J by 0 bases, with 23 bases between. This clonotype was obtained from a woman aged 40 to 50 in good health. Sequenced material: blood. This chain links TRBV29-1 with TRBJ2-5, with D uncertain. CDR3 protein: CSVDPRIHPASDQETQYF. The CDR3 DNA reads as TGCAGCGTTGACCCCCGGATACACCCGGCGTCGGACCAAGAGACCCAGTACTTC.